This TCR beta chain was recorded in a study of T cells after yellow fever vaccination. Findings and limits, study-wide: Just a small share of clonotypes turned up in the CD4 compartment as well as the CD8 compartment. Sorted repertoires could include abundant contaminating clonotypes from bulk cells. Subsequent booster samples again held most clones from primary vaccination (just under 98% CD4, approximately 85% CD8).

It was through 5'RACE template switching that TCR cDNA was made, with a universal primer site and UMIs added. TCRdb reprocessed the 5' RACE reads with MiXCR, giving one entry per CDR3 protein. Among around 590,000 distinct CDR3 sequences listed, about 12% were seen once. On this clonotype: Its antigen is as yet unknown.

Here the sequenced sample was PBMCs, taken on the day of the yellow fever booster vaccination. The sequence derives from a man aged 25 to 40 who received the YFV17D yellow fever vaccine.

CDR3 amino acids: CASRLGTGAYEQYF. The CDR3 nucleotides are TGTGCCAGCAGACTCGGGACAGGGGCCTACGAGCAGTACTTC. This sequence joins TRBV6-5 and TRBJ2-7; TRBD1 agrees at 10 bases. This CDR3 has 14 amino acids. J was trimmed by 2 bases and V by 6 bases; bases with no gene match: 4. CDR1 is MNHEY and CDR2 is SVGAGI in the germline V gene.